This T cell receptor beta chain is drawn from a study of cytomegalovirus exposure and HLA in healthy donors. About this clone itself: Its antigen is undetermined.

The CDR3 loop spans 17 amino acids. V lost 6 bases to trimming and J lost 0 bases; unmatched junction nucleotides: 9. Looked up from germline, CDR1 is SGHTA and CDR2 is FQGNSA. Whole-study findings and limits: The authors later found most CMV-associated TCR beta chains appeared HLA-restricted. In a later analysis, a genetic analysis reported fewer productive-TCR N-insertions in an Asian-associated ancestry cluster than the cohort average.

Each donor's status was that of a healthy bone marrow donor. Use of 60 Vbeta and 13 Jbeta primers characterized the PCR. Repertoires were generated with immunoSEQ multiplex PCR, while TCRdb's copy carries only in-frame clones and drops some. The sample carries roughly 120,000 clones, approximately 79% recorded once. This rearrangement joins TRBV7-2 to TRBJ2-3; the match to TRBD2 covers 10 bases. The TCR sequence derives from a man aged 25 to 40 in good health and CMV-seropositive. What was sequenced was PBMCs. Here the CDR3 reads CASSLVSGGASTDTQYF. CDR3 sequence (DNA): TGTGCCAGCAGTCTAGTAAGCGGGGGGGCAAGCACAGATACGCAGTATTTT.